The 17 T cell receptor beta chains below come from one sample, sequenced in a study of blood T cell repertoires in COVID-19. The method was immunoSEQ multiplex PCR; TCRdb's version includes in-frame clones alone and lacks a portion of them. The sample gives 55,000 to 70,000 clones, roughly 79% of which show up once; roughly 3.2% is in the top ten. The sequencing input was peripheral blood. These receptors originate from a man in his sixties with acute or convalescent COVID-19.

The CDR3 reads CASLGGQLNSGANVLTF. CDR3 bases: TGTGCCAGCCTCGGGGGACAGTTGAACTCTGGGGCCAACGTCCTGACTTTC. This chain links TRBV2 with TRBJ2-6; D might be TRBD1 (7 bases). CDR3 length: 17 residues. Germline V gives CDR1 SNHLY, CDR2 FYNNEI. Trimming stripped 8 bases from V and 0 bases from J, with 17 bases between. The full variable domain, rest sourced from reference TRBV2 and TRBJ2-6, is EPEVTQTPSHQVTQMGQEVILRCVPISNHLYFYWYRQILGQKVEFLVSFYNNEISEKSEIFDDQFSVERPDGSNFTLKIRSTKLEDSAMYFCASLGGQLNSGANVLTFGAGSRLTVL.

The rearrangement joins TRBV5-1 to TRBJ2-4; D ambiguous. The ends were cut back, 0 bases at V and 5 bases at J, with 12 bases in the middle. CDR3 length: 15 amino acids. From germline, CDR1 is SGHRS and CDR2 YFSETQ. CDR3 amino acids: CASSLAPILQNIQYF. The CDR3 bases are TGCGCCAGCAGCTTGGCACCGATACTGCAAAACATTCAGTACTTC.

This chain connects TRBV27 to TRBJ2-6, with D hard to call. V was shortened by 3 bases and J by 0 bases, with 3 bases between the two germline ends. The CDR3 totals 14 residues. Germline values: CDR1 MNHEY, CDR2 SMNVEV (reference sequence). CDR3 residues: CASSFYSGANVLTF. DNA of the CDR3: TGTGCCAGCAGTTTCTACTCTGGGGCCAACGTCCTGACTTTC.

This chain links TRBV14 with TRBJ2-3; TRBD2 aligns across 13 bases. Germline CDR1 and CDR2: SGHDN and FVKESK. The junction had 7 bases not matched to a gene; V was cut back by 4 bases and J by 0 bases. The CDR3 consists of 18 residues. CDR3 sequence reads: CASSRWTSGGRSTDTQYF. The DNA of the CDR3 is TGTGCCAGCAGCCGTTGGACTAGCGGGGGAAGAAGCACAGATACGCAGTATTTT.

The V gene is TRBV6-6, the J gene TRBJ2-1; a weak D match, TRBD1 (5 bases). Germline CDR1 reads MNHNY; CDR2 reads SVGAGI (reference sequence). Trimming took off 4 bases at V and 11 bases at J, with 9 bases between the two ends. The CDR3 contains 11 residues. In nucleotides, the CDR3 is TGTGCCAGCAGTTTCCAGGGTCAGCAGTTCTTC. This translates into CASSFQGQQFF.

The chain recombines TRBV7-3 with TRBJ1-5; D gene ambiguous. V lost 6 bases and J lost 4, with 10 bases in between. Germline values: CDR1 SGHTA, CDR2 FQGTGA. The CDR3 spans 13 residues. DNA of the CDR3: TGTGCCAGCAGGGTATACCAGAATCAGCCCCAGCATTTT. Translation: CASRVYQNQPQHF. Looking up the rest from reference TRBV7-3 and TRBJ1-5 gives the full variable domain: GAGVSQTPSNKVTEKGKYVELRCDPISGHTALYWYRQSLGQGPEFLIYFQGTGAADDSGLPNDRFFAVRPEGSVSTLKIQRTERGDSAVYLCASRVYQNQPQHFGDGTRLSIL.

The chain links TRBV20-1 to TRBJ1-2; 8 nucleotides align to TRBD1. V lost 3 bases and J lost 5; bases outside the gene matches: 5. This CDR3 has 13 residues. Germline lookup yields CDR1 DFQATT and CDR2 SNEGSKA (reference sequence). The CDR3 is CSASKTGGYGYTF. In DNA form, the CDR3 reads TGCAGTGCTAGTAAAACAGGGGGGTATGGCTACACCTTC.

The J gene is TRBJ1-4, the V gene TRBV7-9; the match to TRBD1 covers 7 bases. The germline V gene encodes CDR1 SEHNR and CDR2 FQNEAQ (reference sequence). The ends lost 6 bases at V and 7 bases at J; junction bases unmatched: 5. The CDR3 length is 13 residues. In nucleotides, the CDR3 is TGTGCCAGCAGTTCCCGACAGGGTGAAAAACTGTTTTTT. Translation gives CASSSRQGEKLFF.

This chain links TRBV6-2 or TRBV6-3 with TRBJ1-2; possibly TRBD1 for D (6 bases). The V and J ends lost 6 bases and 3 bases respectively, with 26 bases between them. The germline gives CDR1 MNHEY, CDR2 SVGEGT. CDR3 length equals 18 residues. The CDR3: CASSYLMGAQAQDYGYTF. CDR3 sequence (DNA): TGTGCCAGCAGCTATCTCATGGGGGCGCAGGCTCAGGACTATGGCTACACCTTC.

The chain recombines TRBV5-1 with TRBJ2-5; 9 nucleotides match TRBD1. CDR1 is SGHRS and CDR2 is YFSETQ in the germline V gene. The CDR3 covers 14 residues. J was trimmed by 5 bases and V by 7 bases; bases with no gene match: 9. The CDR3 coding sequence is TGCGCCAGCGGAACAGGGACAGGGAAGGAGACCCAGTACTTC. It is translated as CASGTGTGKETQYF.

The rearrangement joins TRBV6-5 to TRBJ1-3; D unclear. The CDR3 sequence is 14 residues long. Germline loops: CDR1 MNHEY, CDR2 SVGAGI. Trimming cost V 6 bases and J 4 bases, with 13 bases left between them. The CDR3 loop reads CASREDLAGNTIYF. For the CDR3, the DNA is TGTGCCAGCAGAGAGGATCTGGCCGGAAACACCATATATTTT.

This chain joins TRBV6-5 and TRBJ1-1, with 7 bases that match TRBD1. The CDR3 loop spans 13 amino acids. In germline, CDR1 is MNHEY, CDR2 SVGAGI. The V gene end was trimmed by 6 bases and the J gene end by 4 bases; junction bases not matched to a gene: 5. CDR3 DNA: TGTGCCAGCAGCCTACAGGGGAGCACTGAAGCTTTCTTT. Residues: CASSLQGSTEAFF.

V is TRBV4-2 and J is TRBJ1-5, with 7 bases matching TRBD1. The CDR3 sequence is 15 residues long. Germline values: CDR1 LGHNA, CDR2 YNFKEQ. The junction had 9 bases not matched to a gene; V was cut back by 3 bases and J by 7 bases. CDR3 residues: CASSQQTGPEQPQHF. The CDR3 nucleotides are TGTGCCAGCAGCCAGCAGACAGGGCCAGAGCAGCCCCAGCATTTT.

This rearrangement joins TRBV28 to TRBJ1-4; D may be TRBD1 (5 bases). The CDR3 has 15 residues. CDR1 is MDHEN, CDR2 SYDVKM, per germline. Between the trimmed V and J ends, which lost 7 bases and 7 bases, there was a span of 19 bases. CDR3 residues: CASTDGGLSSEKLFF. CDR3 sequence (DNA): TGTGCCAGCACGGATGGGGGACTGTCTAGTGAAAAACTGTTTTTT.

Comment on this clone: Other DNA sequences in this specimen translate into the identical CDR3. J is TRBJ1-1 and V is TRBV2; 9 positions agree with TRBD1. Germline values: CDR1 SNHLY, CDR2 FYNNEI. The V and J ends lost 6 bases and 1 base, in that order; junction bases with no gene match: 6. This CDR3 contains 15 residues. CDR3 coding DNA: TGTGCCAGCAGGTTGGGACAGGGAGGGAACACTGAAGCTTTCTTT. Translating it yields CASRLGQGGNTEAFF.

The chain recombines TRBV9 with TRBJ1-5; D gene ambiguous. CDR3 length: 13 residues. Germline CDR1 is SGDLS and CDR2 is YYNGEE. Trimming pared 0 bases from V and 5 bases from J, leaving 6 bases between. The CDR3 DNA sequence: TGTGCCAGCAGCGTAGACTTAGATCAGCCCCAGCATTTT. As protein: CASSVDLDQPQHF.

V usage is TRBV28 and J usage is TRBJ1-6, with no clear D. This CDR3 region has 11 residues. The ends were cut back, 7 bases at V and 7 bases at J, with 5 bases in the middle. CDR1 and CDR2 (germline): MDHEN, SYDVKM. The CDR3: CASTMNSPLHF. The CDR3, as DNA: TGTGCCAGCACCATGAATTCACCCCTCCACTTT.